Listed below are T cell receptor beta chains from one sample, sequenced in a study of blood T cell repertoires in COVID-19. Here immunoSEQ multiplex PCR was the method, and the copy in TCRdb shows in-frame clones only, minus some. Among 140,000 to 150,000 clones listed, roughly 87% were seen once. Source material: peripheral blood. Receptor source: a human donor in a cohort sampled during active COVID-19. CDR3s include the opening cysteine and the closing phenylalanine or tryptophan. The order of the fields is D gene, clone size, CDR3 length, V gene, J gene, CDR3 DNA, CDR3 protein. D genes are given only for firm matches. Clone size, where shown, is once, few, many, or a class for clones that have expanded.

d_call: TRBD1
clone_size: .
cdr3_length: 13
v_call: TRBV9
j_call: TRBJ2-7
cdr3_nt: TGTGCCAGCAGCGGGGACAGATTGGGCGAGCAGTACTTC
cdr3_aa: CASSGDRLGEQYF

d_call: .
clone_size: .
cdr3_length: 16
v_call: TRBV2
j_call: TRBJ2-2
cdr3_nt: TGTGCCAGCAGGCCCTCAGGGGCGACGAACACCGGGGAGCTGTTTTTT
cdr3_aa: CASRPSGATNTGELFF

d_call: .
clone_size: .
cdr3_length: 15
v_call: TRBV25-1
j_call: TRBJ2-2
cdr3_nt: TGTGCCAGCAGTCCGGGATATGGGAACACCGGGGAGCTGTTTTTT
cdr3_aa: CASSPGYGNTGELFF

d_call: TRBD2
clone_size: .
cdr3_length: 15
v_call: TRBV2
j_call: TRBJ2-7
cdr3_nt: TGTGCCAGCAGTGACGAAGCGGGGGGTAAATACGAGCAGTACTTC
cdr3_aa: CASSDEAGGKYEQYF

d_call: .
clone_size: .
cdr3_length: 14
v_call: TRBV7-8
j_call: TRBJ1-3
cdr3_nt: TGTGCCAGCAGCTTAGTTGGGGGGGGAAACACCATATATTTT
cdr3_aa: CASSLVGGGNTIYF

d_call: .
clone_size: .
cdr3_length: 13
v_call: TRBV5-1
j_call: TRBJ2-1
cdr3_nt: TGCGCCAGCAGCTTGGCGGGGGTCAATGAGCAGTTCTTC
cdr3_aa: CASSLAGVNEQFF

d_call: .
clone_size: once
cdr3_length: 13
v_call: TRBV29-1
j_call: TRBJ1-2
cdr3_nt: TGCAGCATCAGAAGCGACCAGTTTTACGGCTACACCTTC
cdr3_aa: CSIRSDQFYGYTF

d_call: TRBD1
clone_size: few
cdr3_length: 18
v_call: TRBV11-2
j_call: TRBJ2-2
cdr3_nt: TGTGCCAGCAGCTCCTCGGACAGGAGCCTTATGAACACCGGGGAGCTGTTTTTT
cdr3_aa: CASSSSDRSLMNTGELFF

d_call: TRBD1
clone_size: .
cdr3_length: 15
v_call: TRBV2
j_call: TRBJ1-6
cdr3_nt: TGTGCCAGCAGTGAACTCCGACAGGGAGACTCACCCCTCCACTTT
cdr3_aa: CASSELRQGDSPLHF

d_call: .
clone_size: .
cdr3_length: 13
v_call: TRBV7-9
j_call: TRBJ2-3
cdr3_nt: TGTGCCAGCAGCTTAGACGCGGGGGATACGCAGTATTTT
cdr3_aa: CASSLDAGDTQYF

d_call: TRBD1
clone_size: .
cdr3_length: 16
v_call: TRBV11-2
j_call: TRBJ1-1
cdr3_nt: TGTGCCAGCAGCTTAAGAGGACAGGGGATGAACACTGAAGCTTTCTTT
cdr3_aa: CASSLRGQGMNTEAFF

d_call: TRBD2
clone_size: .
cdr3_length: 15
v_call: TRBV3-1/TRBV3-2
j_call: TRBJ2-1
cdr3_nt: TGTGCCAGCAGCCAAGGGCTAGCGGGGGGGCCCCAGCAGTTCTTC
cdr3_aa: CASSQGLAGGPQQFF

d_call: TRBD1
clone_size: .
cdr3_length: 17
v_call: TRBV14
j_call: TRBJ2-1
cdr3_nt: TGTGCCAGCAGCCCATTCCCCGGGACAGGGGGCATTTATGAGCAGTTCTTC
cdr3_aa: CASSPFPGTGGIYEQFF

d_call: TRBD1
clone_size: .
cdr3_length: 15
v_call: TRBV19
j_call: TRBJ2-7
cdr3_nt: TGTGCCAGTAGTATCGCCCCGACAGGGGGCTACGAGCAGTACTTC
cdr3_aa: CASSIAPTGGYEQYF

d_call: .
clone_size: .
cdr3_length: 13
v_call: TRBV6-5
j_call: TRBJ1-2
cdr3_nt: TGTGCCAGCAGTTACACGAACAGTTATAGCTACACCTTC
cdr3_aa: CASSYTNSYSYTF

d_call: .
clone_size: .
cdr3_length: 12
v_call: TRBV2
j_call: TRBJ2-5
cdr3_nt: TGTGCCAGCAGTGAGTATGAAGAGACCCAGTACTTC
cdr3_aa: CASSEYEETQYF

d_call: TRBD2
clone_size: .
cdr3_length: 15
v_call: TRBV7-3
j_call: TRBJ2-2
cdr3_nt: TGTGCCAGCAGCTCGCGGACTAGCGGGTCCGGGGAGCTGTTTTTT
cdr3_aa: CASSSRTSGSGELFF

d_call: TRBD2
clone_size: .
cdr3_length: 15
v_call: TRBV9
j_call: TRBJ2-2
cdr3_nt: TGTGCCAGCAGCTCCGGGAGGGATGGAACCGGGGAGCTGTTTTTT
cdr3_aa: CASSSGRDGTGELFF

d_call: TRBD2
clone_size: .
cdr3_length: 17
v_call: TRBV9
j_call: TRBJ2-3
cdr3_nt: TGTGCCAGCAGCGCTACTAGCGGGGGGTCTAACACAGATACGCAGTATTTT
cdr3_aa: CASSATSGGSNTDTQYF

d_call: TRBD2
clone_size: .
cdr3_length: 13
v_call: TRBV6-5
j_call: TRBJ2-2
cdr3_nt: TGTGCCAGCAGTCGGGGGGGTACCGGGGAGCTGTTTTTT
cdr3_aa: CASSRGGTGELFF

d_call: TRBD1
clone_size: .
cdr3_length: 15
v_call: TRBV10-3
j_call: TRBJ1-2
cdr3_nt: TGTGCCATCAGCTTCCGGGACAGGGGAGGCTATGGCTACACCTTC
cdr3_aa: CAISFRDRGGYGYTF

d_call: .
clone_size: .
cdr3_length: 14
v_call: TRBV5-1
j_call: TRBJ1-1
cdr3_nt: TGCGCCAGCAGCTTGGTGAAACATAACACTGAAGCTTTCTTT
cdr3_aa: CASSLVKHNTEAFF

d_call: .
clone_size: .
cdr3_length: 14
v_call: TRBV13
j_call: TRBJ1-2
cdr3_nt: TGTGCCAGCAGCTTATGGGGGGTAATCTATGGCTACACCTTC
cdr3_aa: CASSLWGVIYGYTF

d_call: .
clone_size: .
cdr3_length: 13
v_call: TRBV6-5
j_call: TRBJ2-3
cdr3_nt: TGTGCCAGCACCGACAGTATCCCAGATACGCAGTATTTT
cdr3_aa: CASTDSIPDTQYF

d_call: .
clone_size: .
cdr3_length: 14
v_call: TRBV5-6
j_call: TRBJ1-4
cdr3_nt: TGTGCCAGCAGTCCGACAGGTTTTTATGAAAAACTGTTTTTT
cdr3_aa: CASSPTGFYEKLFF

d_call: .
clone_size: .
cdr3_length: 14
v_call: TRBV5-6
j_call: TRBJ2-3
cdr3_nt: TGTGCCAGCAGCTTGGCTGCTAGTGCAGATACGCAGTATTTT
cdr3_aa: CASSLAASADTQYF

d_call: .
clone_size: .
cdr3_length: 13
v_call: TRBV12-3/TRBV12-4
j_call: TRBJ1-2
cdr3_nt: TGTGCCAGCAGTTTAGCGCCCAGTTATGGCTACACCTTC
cdr3_aa: CASSLAPSYGYTF

d_call: .
clone_size: .
cdr3_length: 14
v_call: TRBV29-1
j_call: TRBJ1-1
cdr3_nt: TGCAGCGTTGAAGCACAGGGAGGGACCACTGAAGCTTTCTTT
cdr3_aa: CSVEAQGGTTEAFF

d_call: .
clone_size: .
cdr3_length: 15
v_call: TRBV2
j_call: TRBJ1-1
cdr3_nt: TGTGCCAGCAGGCTCGGGGGGGCTCCGAACACTGAAGCTTTCTTT
cdr3_aa: CASRLGGAPNTEAFF

d_call: .
clone_size: once
cdr3_length: 17
v_call: TRBV7-2
j_call: TRBJ1-3
cdr3_nt: TGTGCCAGCAGCTTAGGACAGCCTCGGGTCTCTGGAAACACCATATATTTT
cdr3_aa: CASSLGQPRVSGNTIYF

d_call: TRBD2
clone_size: .
cdr3_length: 17
v_call: TRBV5-1
j_call: TRBJ2-1
cdr3_nt: TGCGCCAGCAGCTCAAGACTAGCGGGGGGGCCCGGCAATGAGCAGTTCTTC
cdr3_aa: CASSSRLAGGPGNEQFF

d_call: .
clone_size: .
cdr3_length: 13
v_call: TRBV11-2
j_call: TRBJ2-7
cdr3_nt: TGTGCCAGCAGCTTCGGGGTCTCCTACGAGCAGTACTTC
cdr3_aa: CASSFGVSYEQYF

d_call: TRBD1
clone_size: .
cdr3_length: 14
v_call: TRBV6-6
j_call: TRBJ1-2
cdr3_nt: TGTGCCAGCAGTTACCCGGGACAGCGGGATGGCTACACCTTC
cdr3_aa: CASSYPGQRDGYTF

d_call: .
clone_size: .
cdr3_length: 15
v_call: TRBV9
j_call: TRBJ1-5
cdr3_nt: TGTGCCAGCAGCGAGGGGGGGTGGAGCAATCAGCCCCAGCATTTT
cdr3_aa: CASSEGGWSNQPQHF